Below are 26 T cell receptor beta chains sequenced from a single sample in a study of blood T cell repertoires in COVID-19. Method: immunoSEQ multiplex PCR; TCRdb's copy keeps in-frame clones and lacks some. This sample carries around 140,000 clones, 84% of them seen once, and the ten largest clones take about 1.5%. The sample consisted of peripheral blood. The receptors were sampled from a man aged 60 to 75 with acute or convalescent COVID-19.

The V gene is TRBV5-1, the J gene TRBJ2-2; TRBD1 agrees at 7 bases. The CDR3 has 15 amino acids. Germline CDR1 SGHRS, CDR2 YFSETQ. With V trimmed by 5 bases and J by 0 bases, 4 bases remained unmatched. Here the CDR3 DNA reads TGCGCCAGCAGAGCCGGGACAGCGAACACCGGGGAGCTGTTTTTT. Its translation is CASRAGTANTGELFF.

CDR3 loop: CASRPTMSSYNSPLHF. In DNA form, the CDR3 reads TGCGCCAGCAGGCCTACGATGAGCTCCTATAATTCACCCCTCCACTTT. The V gene is TRBV5-1, the J gene TRBJ1-6; D remains unclear. Germline V gene data show CDR1 as SGHRS and CDR2 as YFSETQ. V was clipped by 5 bases and J by 0 bases, with 12 bases between them. The CDR3 extends over 16 amino acids.

The rearrangement uses TRBV29-1 and TRBJ2-7; D perhaps matches TRBD2 (5 bases). Germline V lookup: CDR1 SQVTM, CDR2 ANQGSEA. V was pared by 4 bases and J by 7 bases, with 11 bases between. The CDR3 length is 11 residues. The chain's CDR3 is CSVVVLGEQYF. The CDR3 bases are TGCAGCGTTGTAGTACTAGGAGAGCAGTACTTC.

This clone has only one observation. V is TRBV10-3 and J is TRBJ1-2; 12 bases match TRBD1. Germline assignment: CDR1 ENHRY and CDR2 SYGVKD. This CDR3 spans 15 amino acids. V shed 6 bases and J 8 bases; nucleotides not matched to a gene: 10. The CDR3 sequence: CAIREPGQGAGGYTF. The CDR3 coding sequence is TGTGCCATCAGGGAGCCGGGACAGGGGGCGGGAGGCTACACCTTC.

This clone appeared once. The rearrangement links TRBV9 to TRBJ2-7, with TRBD2 matching over 14 bases. CDR1 is SGDLS and CDR2 is YYNGEE in the germline V gene. This CDR3 is 15 amino acids long. Losses at the gene ends were 1 base for V and 6 bases for J; bases not matched to a gene: 3. The DNA of the CDR3 is TGTGCCAGCAGCGTAAATGGACTAGCGGGGGGCGAGCAGTACTTC. It codes for CASSVNGLAGGEQYF.

This clone was counted a single time. The chain joins TRBV9 to TRBJ2-1, with TRBD2 identical over 8 bases. Germline values: CDR1 SGDLS, CDR2 YYNGEE. The V segment lost 0 bases and the J segment 4 bases; nucleotides outside the gene matches: 15. The CDR3 sequence is 19 residues long. The CDR3 loop is CASSVEVRGSGETYNEQFF. Written as DNA, the CDR3 is TGTGCCAGCAGCGTAGAGGTCCGAGGTAGCGGGGAGACTTACAATGAGCAGTTCTTC.

The V gene is TRBV6-6, the J gene TRBJ1-2; D is possibly TRBD1 (6 bases). Per germline, CDR1 MNHNY and CDR2 SVGAGI (reference sequence). V shed 4 bases and J shed 7 bases, with 10 bases lying between them. The CDR3 totals 12 residues. Here the CDR3 reads CASSSTGSGYTF. The CDR3 coding sequence is TGTGCCAGCAGTTCCACAGGGTCTGGCTACACCTTC.

This sequence joins TRBV28 and TRBJ2-3; 10 bases match TRBD2. This CDR3 comprises 14 residues. V shed 3 bases, J shed 4 bases, and the junction held 1 base outside the gene matches. The germline V gene has CDR1 MDHEN and CDR2 SYDVKM. Here the CDR3 reads CASSLSGRADTQYF. The CDR3 DNA reads as TGTGCCAGCAGTTTGAGCGGGAGGGCAGATACGCAGTATTTT.

V is TRBV11-2 and J is TRBJ1-4; D unresolved. The CDR3 is 18 residues long. The V gene lost 1 base and the J gene lost 0 bases, with 15 bases spanning the gap. CDR1 is SGHAT and CDR2 is FQNNGV in the germline V gene. The CDR3 DNA reads TGTGCCAGCAGCTTAGGCCCTCCCGGACTTGCAACTAATGAAAAACTGTTTTTT. The encoded protein is CASSLGPPGLATNEKLFF.

This clone turned up a few times. The V and J genes are TRBV5-5 and TRBJ2-1; tentatively, D is TRBD1 (5 bases). CDR3 length equals 13 residues. V was trimmed by 1 base and J by 4 bases, leaving 6 bases between them. Per the germline V gene, CDR1 is SGHKS and CDR2 is YYEKEE (reference sequence). CDR3 nucleotide sequence: TGTGCCAGCAGCTTGACAGGATACAATGAGCAGTTCTTC. The encoded protein is CASSLTGYNEQFF.

The J gene is TRBJ1-5, the V gene TRBV10-3, with unresolved D. From germline, CDR1 is ENHRY and CDR2 SYGVKD. This CDR3 is 16 amino acids long. Trimming removed 0 bases at V and 6 bases at J, with 15 bases between. CDR3 protein: CAISESLSGHRQPQHF. DNA for the CDR3: TGTGCCATCAGTGAGTCTCTTTCAGGTCATCGTCAGCCCCAGCATTTT.

The chain has TRBV20-1 and TRBJ1-5; 8 positions agree with TRBD1. CDR3 length: 17 residues. Per germline, CDR1 DFQATT and CDR2 SNEGSKA (reference sequence). V lost 3 bases to trimming and J lost 0 bases; unmatched junction nucleotides: 10. DNA for the CDR3: TGCAGTGCTAGTAAGCCGGACAGGGAGCATAGCAATCAGCCCCAGCATTTT. It codes for CSASKPDREHSNQPQHF.

The DNA of the CDR3 is TGTGCCAGCTCATCACTTGACAGGGACACTGAAGCTTTCTTT. It yields the protein CASSSLDRDTEAFF. This rearrangement joins TRBV3-1 (or the pseudogene TRBV3-2) to TRBJ1-1, with 7 bases lining up with TRBD1. The CDR3 has 14 amino acids. Trimming cost V 8 bases and J 3 bases; bases outside gene matches: 9. Germline assignment: CDR1 LGHDT and CDR2 YNNKEL (reference sequence).

This clone was seen a few times. The chain employs TRBV3-1 (or the pseudogene TRBV3-2) and TRBJ2-7, with TRBD2 matching 7 bases. CDR3 length: 15 residues. Germline V gene data show CDR1 as LGHDT and CDR2 as YNNKEL (reference sequence). V gave up 4 bases and J gave up 2 bases; unmatched junction bases: 8. Written as DNA, the CDR3 is TGTGCCAGCAGCCTTACTAGCGCCCGACCCTACGAGCAGTACTTC. This gives the protein CASSLTSARPYEQYF.

The chain links TRBV6-6 to TRBJ1-2; no definite D call. The CDR3 is 13 amino acids. Germline-derived CDR1 and CDR2 are MNHNY and SVGAGI (reference sequence). Trimming shortened V by 5 bases and J by 3 bases, and 10 bases separated the two germline ends. This CDR3 reads CASSPGRDYGYTF. CDR3 DNA sequence: TGTGCCAGCAGTCCCGGGAGGGACTATGGCTACACCTTC.

The chain uses TRBV9 and TRBJ2-2; a weak D match, TRBD1 (5 bases). The CDR3 consists of 14 residues. Germline CDR1 reads SGDLS; CDR2 reads YYNGEE. Deletions cut 4 bases from V and 5 bases from J, with 12 bases between. CDR3 DNA: TGTGCCAGCAGCTTCAGGGTCGGGACCGGGGAGCTGTTTTTT. This codes for CASSFRVGTGELFF.

The chain employs TRBV5-5 and TRBJ1-4; D gene ambiguous. Looked up from germline, CDR1 is SGHKS and CDR2 is YYEKEE (reference sequence). The CDR3 has 15 amino acids. Trimming left V 3 bases short and J 2 bases short, with 11 bases between. CDR3 residues: CASSSEFRTNEKLFF. The CDR3 nucleotides read TGTGCCAGCAGCTCTGAATTTCGGACTAATGAAAAACTGTTTTTT.

This rearrangement joins TRBV24-1 to TRBJ2-7; TRBD2 matches 14 bases. The CDR3 is 16 amino acids. The trim removed 1 base at V and 7 bases at J, leaving 5 bases unmatched. The germline V gene has CDR1 KGHDR and CDR2 SFDVKD. DNA for the CDR3: TGTGCCACCAGTGATTTTGGGACTAGCGGGAGAGGAGAGCAGTACTTC. Its protein product is CATSDFGTSGRGEQYF.

The V gene is TRBV21-1, the J gene TRBJ2-7; the table's TRBD1 call for D was not verified on the DNA. TRBV21-1 is a documented pseudogene. The CDR3 has 17 residues. The chain's CDR3 is CASSHPPTGRGHYEQYF. CDR3 DNA sequence: TGTGCCAGCAGCCACCCCCCGACAGGTCGGGGCCACTACGAGCAGTACTTC.

The gene calls are TRBV5-4 and TRBJ2-7; D is unclear. Looked up from germline, CDR1 is SGHNT and CDR2 is YYREEE (reference sequence). Between the trimmed V and J ends, which lost 0 bases and 0 bases, there was a span of 7 bases. CDR3 length: 14 amino acids. Here the CDR3 DNA reads TGTGCCAGCAGCTTGGACGTTAGCTCCTACGAGCAGTACTTC. It translates to CASSLDVSSYEQYF.

The rearrangement joins TRBV2 to TRBJ1-5; a weak D match, TRBD1 (5 bases). The CDR3 totals 15 residues. The germline CDR1 and CDR2 sequences are SNHLY and FYNNEI. V lost 8 bases and J lost 2, with 16 bases in between. The chain's CDR3 is CASLLGLNGNQPQHF. DNA of the CDR3: TGTGCCAGCCTTTTGGGACTGAATGGCAATCAGCCCCAGCATTTT.

This clone was seen a handful of times. The rearrangement uses TRBV30 and TRBJ2-7; possible D gene TRBD2, 5 bases. Per the germline V gene, CDR1 is GTSNPN and CDR2 is SVGIG (reference sequence). The V end was cut by 3 bases, the J end by 6 bases, with 12 bases between. The CDR3 sequence is 12 residues long. The CDR3 region is CAWSVDAGEQYF. CDR3 sequence (DNA): TGTGCCTGGAGCGTTGACGCGGGCGAGCAGTACTTC.

The V gene is TRBV6-5, the J gene TRBJ2-5; 7 nucleotides match TRBD1. Germline V gene lookup returns CDR1 MNHEY and CDR2 SVGAGI. V dropped 4 bases and J dropped 7; count of bases not matched to a gene: 6. The CDR3 covers 13 residues. The CDR3: CASSFTGDGTQYF. For the CDR3, the DNA is TGTGCCAGCAGTTTCACAGGGGATGGGACCCAGTACTTC.

The V gene is TRBV5-1, the J gene TRBJ2-1; possible D gene TRBD1, 6 bases. The germline V gene has CDR1 SGHRS and CDR2 YFSETQ. This CDR3 has 15 amino acids. V lost 6 bases to trimming and J lost 5 bases, with 18 bases between them. The CDR3: CASTGRGGKNNEQFF. As DNA, the CDR3 is TGCGCCAGCACGGGCAGGGGTGGGAAGAACAATGAGCAGTTCTTC.

The V call is TRBV11-3, the J call TRBJ2-1; perhaps TRBD2 as D (6 bases). The germline V gene encodes CDR1 SGHNT and CDR2 YENEEA. The V end lost 0 bases, the J end lost 7 bases, and 19 bases lay between the germline ends. The CDR3 is 17 amino acids. CDR3 in amino acids: CASSLDPWQGGGNEQFF. The CDR3 DNA reads TGTGCCAGCAGCTTAGATCCCTGGCAGGGAGGCGGGAATGAGCAGTTCTTC.

The gene calls are TRBV19 and TRBJ1-4; a possible D gene is TRBD1 (5 bases). The germline gives CDR1 LNHDA, CDR2 SQIVND (reference sequence). Trimming stripped 5 bases from V and 0 bases from J, with 10 bases between. This CDR3 region has 15 residues. The CDR3 protein is CASSGLTATNEKLFF. For the CDR3, the DNA is TGTGCCAGTAGTGGATTGACAGCAACTAATGAAAAACTGTTTTTT.